The source of this T cell receptor (beta chain) is a study of T cell responses to AZD1222 COVID-19 vaccine. General study points: Spike-specific TCR breadth and depth were elevated following two AZD1222 doses. Among the donors, most were white British and more were female, and clonal diversity was possibly underestimated.

Libraries were prepared by immunoSEQ multiplex PCR; TCRdb keeps only in-frame clonotypes and omits some of them. The sample holds more than 70,000 clones, about 91% seen once. CDR3 length: 16 amino acids. J gave up 6 bases and V 0 bases, and 5 bases lay outside the gene matches. Germline V gives CDR1 SGHDN, CDR2 FVKESK. Comment on this clone: Its antigen is unknown.

This clonotype was obtained from an adult who received the AZD1222 COVID-19 vaccine. Sequencing was performed on peripheral blood, taken 28 days after the second AZD1222 dose. V gene TRBV14 combines with J gene TRBJ2-2; 9 bases are a match to TRBD1. CDR3 amino acids: CASSQDPGTGPGELFF. CDR3 DNA sequence: TGTGCCAGCAGCCAAGATCCCGGGACAGGGCCCGGGGAGCTGTTTTTT.